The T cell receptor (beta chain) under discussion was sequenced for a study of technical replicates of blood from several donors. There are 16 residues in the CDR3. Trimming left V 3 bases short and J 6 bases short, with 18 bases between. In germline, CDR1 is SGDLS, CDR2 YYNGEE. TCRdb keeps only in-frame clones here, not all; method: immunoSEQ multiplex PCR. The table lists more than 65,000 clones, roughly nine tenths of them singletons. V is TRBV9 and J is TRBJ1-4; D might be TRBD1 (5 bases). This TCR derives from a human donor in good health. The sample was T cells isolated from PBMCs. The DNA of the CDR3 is TGTGCCAGCAGCGGGGCGGCGGGAGACAGCTATGAAAAACTGTTTTTT. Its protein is CASSGAAGDSYEKLFF.